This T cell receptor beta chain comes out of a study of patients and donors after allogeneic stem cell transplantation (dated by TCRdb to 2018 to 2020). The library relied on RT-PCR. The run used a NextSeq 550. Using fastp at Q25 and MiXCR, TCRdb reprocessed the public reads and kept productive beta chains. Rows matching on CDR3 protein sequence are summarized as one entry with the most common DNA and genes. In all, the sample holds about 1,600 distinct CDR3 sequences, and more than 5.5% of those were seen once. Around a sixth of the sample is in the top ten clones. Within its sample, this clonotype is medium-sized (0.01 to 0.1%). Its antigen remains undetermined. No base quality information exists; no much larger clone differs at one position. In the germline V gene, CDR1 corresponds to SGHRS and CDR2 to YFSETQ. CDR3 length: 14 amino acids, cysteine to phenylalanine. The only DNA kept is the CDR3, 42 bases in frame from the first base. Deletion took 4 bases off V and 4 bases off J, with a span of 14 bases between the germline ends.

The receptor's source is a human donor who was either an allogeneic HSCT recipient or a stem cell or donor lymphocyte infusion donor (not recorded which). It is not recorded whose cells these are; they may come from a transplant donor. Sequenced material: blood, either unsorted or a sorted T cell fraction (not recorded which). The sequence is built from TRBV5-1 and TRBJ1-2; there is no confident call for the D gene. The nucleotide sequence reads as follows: TGCGCCAGCAGCGATTTGGAGGGTACCTATGGCTACACCTTC. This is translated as CASSDLEGTYGYTF.